The following is a TCR beta chain sequence with its context. What this receptor recognizes is not known. One base away there is no much larger clone; base qualities are not given. Profiling of TCR beta VDJ combinations and CDR3 sequences used genomic DNA as the template. TCR repertoire sequencing was run on an Illumina HiSeq 2000. As for the authors' bioinformatics: Repertoires were assessed using TRBV/TRBJ rearrangement plots, CDR3 size and DJ length profiles, and Simpson's diversity index. The most abundant DNA sequence in the deep sequencing data was taken as the immunodominant clone. CDR3 amino acid sequences were checked for sharing across subjects and were also compared against the VDJdb database and published repertoires. TCRdb reanalyzed the raw reads on its own, using fastp at Q25 for trimming and MiXCR for clone calling, and kept in-frame beta chains. CDR3 protein sequences are deduplicated, and each keeps its most common genes and DNA. TCRdb's processing, not the authors' own work, is the source of the V and J calls. Across this sample there are fewer than 200,000 distinct CDR3 sequences, with over 70% seen only once. The ten most abundant clones make up more than 35% of the sample.

Inclusive of the bounding cysteine and phenylalanine, the CDR3 is 17 residues long. Only the CDR3 region is kept as DNA, spanning 51 bases read in frame from base 1. In the germline V gene (reference sequence), CDR1 corresponds to SEHNR and CDR2 to FQNEAQ. Trimming removed 0 bases from V and 1 base from J, leaving 16 bases between the germline ends. Flow cytometry had shown CD8+CD57+ cell expansion in the patients selected for sequencing. Every patient had a diagnosis of severe acquired aplastic anemia based on International Study of Aplastic Anemia and Agranulocytosis and Camitta criteria. Patients had received no therapy at the time of blood sampling. In the study, sorted CD4+ and CD8+ blood T cells from patients with severe aplastic anemia and from healthy subjects underwent deep sequencing of TCR repertoires. Patients were enrolled in the USA under clinicaltrials.gov protocols 00001620, 01623167, 00001397, 00071045, 00081523 and 00961064. Ficoll-Paque density gradient centrifugation was used to isolate peripheral blood mononuclear cells. Before DNA extraction, CD4+ and CD8+ T cells were sorted with FACS or magnetic beads.

This specimen belongs to a study of CD8+CD57+ T cells in acquired aplastic anemia (dated by TCRdb to the late 2010s). Turning to the overall study: On average, sorted CD4+ and CD8+ cells yielded 3.2 ug of extracted DNA, with a range of about 0.18 to 27.4 ug. A CD8+CD57+ expansion meant a frequency higher than the mean frequency seen in healthy subjects. The full study reports these points: Roughly 30 CD8+ CDR3 sequences were shared between patients and controls but appeared highly expressed in patients and within their immunodominant clones. CD8+ Simpson's diversity did not differ significantly between patients and healthy controls (P=0.060).

The source material was sorted CD4+, CD8+, or CD8+CD57+ T cells (not recorded which) from PBMCs. The TCR was taken from a human donor with aplastic anemia. The chain is assembled from TRBV7-9 and TRBJ2-7; the D gene is perhaps TRBD1, from 5 matching bases. Read as DNA, the sequence is TGTGCCAGCAGCTTAGCTCCCCCGACGACAGAATCCTACGAGCAGTACTTC. Translated, this is CASSLAPPTTESYEQYF.